This section outlines one T cell receptor (beta chain) sequence together with its context. Antigen unknown. The germline CDR1 and CDR2 sequences are SGHTA and FQGNSA. This CDR3 contains 10 residues. Trimming cost V 7 bases and J 8 bases, with 5 bases left between them. The assay was run at deep level. Method: immunoSEQ multiplex PCR; TCRdb's copy keeps in-frame clones and lacks some. This table has approximately 590,000 clones, 95% to 96% appearing once. The naive CD8 subset, CD45RO-negative cells positively selected for CCR7, excluded terminally differentiated effector memory CD45RA+ cells. These data come from a study of shared clonotypes between healthy human individuals. Study-wide points: Clonotypes which were not shared had lower generation probabilities than clonotypes that all four donors shared.

The sequenced material came from naive CD8+ T cells sorted from blood. The chain recombines TRBV7-2 with TRBJ1-4, with D perhaps matching TRBD1 (5 bases). This TCR derives from a woman younger than 45 in good health. As DNA, the CDR3 is TGTGCCAGCAAGGGGGAAAAACTGTTTTTT. It translates to CASKGEKLFF.